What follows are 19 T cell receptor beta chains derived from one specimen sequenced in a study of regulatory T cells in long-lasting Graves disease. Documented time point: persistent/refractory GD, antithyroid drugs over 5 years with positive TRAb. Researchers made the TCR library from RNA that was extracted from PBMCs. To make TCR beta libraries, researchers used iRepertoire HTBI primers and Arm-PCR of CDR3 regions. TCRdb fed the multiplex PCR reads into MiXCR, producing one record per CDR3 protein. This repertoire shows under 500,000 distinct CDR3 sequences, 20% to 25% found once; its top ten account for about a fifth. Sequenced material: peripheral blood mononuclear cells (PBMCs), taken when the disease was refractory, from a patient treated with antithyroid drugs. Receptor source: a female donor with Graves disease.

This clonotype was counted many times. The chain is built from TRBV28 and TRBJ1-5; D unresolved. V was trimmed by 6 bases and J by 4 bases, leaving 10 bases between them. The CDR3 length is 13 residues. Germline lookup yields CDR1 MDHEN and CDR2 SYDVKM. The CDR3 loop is CASSVPGNQPQHF. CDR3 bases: TGTGCCAGCAGCGTCCCGGGAAATCAGCCCCAGCATTTT.

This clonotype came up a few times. The CDR3 region is CASSLRWREAKDTQYF. The CDR3 DNA is TGTGCCAGCAGCTTAAGGTGGCGGGAGGCAAAAGATACGCAGTATTTT. J is TRBJ2-3 and V is TRBV7-2; 8 nucleotides agree with TRBD2. CDR3 length equals 16 residues. Germline values: CDR1 SGHTA, CDR2 FQGNSA. V lost 2 bases and J lost 5; bases outside the gene matches: 9.

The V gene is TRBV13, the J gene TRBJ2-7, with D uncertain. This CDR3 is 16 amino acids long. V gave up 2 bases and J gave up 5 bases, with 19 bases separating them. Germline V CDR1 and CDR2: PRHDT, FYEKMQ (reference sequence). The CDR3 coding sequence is TGTGCCAGCAGCTTATGGCAGCGCCCCCAGCAACACGAGCAGTACTTC. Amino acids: CASSLWQRPQQHEQYF.

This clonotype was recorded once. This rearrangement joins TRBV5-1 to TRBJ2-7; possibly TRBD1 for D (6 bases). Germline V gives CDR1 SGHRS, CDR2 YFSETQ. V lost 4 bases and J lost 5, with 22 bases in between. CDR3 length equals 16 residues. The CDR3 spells CASSPKGPQGPHEQYF. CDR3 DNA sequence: TGCGCCAGCAGCCCAAAGGGGCCACAGGGCCCCCACGAGCAGTACTTC.

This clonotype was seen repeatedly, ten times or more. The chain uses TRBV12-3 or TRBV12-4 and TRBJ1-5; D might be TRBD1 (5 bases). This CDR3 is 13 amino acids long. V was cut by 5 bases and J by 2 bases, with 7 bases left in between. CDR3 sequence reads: CASSQQGNQPQHF. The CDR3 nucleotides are TGTGCCAGCAGTCAACAGGGCAATCAGCCCCAGCATTTT.

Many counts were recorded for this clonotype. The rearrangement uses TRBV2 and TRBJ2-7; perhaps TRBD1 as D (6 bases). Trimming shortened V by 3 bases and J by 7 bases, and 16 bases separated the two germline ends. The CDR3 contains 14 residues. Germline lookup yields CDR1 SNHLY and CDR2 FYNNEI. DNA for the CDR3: TGTGCCAGCAGTGATGGGAATGGACAGACTGAGCAGTACTTC. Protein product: CASSDGNGQTEQYF.

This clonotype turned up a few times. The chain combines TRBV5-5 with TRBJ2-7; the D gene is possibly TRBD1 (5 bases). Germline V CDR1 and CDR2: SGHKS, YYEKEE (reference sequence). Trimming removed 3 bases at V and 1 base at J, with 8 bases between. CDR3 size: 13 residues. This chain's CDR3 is CASSSTESYEQYF. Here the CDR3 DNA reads TGTGCCAGCAGCTCGACAGAATCCTACGAGCAGTACTTC.

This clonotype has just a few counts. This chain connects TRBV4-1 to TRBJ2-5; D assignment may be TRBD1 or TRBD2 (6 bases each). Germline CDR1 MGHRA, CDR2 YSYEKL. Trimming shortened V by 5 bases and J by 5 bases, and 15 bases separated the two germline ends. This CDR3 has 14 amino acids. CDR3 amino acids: CASSRNGGMETQYF. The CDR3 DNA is TGCGCCAGCAGCAGGAACGGGGGCATGGAGACCCAGTACTTC.

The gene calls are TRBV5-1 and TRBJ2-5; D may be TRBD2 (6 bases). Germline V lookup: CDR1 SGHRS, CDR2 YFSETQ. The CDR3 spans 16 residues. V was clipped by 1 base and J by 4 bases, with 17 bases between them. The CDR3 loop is CASSLNSPGVGETQYF. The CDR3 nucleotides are TGCGCCAGCAGCTTGAATTCCCCGGGGGTAGGAGAGACCCAGTACTTC.

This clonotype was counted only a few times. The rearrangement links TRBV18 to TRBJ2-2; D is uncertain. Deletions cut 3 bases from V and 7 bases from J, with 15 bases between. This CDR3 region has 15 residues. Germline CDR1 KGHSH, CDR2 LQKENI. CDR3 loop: CASSPLTLQDGELFF. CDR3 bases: TGTGCCAGCTCACCGTTGACCCTACAAGACGGGGAGCTGTTTTTT.

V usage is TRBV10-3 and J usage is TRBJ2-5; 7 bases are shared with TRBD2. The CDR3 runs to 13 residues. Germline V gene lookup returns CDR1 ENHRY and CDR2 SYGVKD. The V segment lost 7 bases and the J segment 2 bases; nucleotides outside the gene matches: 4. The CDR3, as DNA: TGTGCCATCAAGCCAGCGGGACAAGAGACCCAGTACTTC. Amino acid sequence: CAIKPAGQETQYF.

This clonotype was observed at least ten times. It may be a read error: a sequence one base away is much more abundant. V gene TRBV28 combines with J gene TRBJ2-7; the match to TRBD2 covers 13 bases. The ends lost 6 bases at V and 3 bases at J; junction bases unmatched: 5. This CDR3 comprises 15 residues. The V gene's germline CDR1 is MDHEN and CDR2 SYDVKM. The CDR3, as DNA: TGTGCCAGCAGCTTAGGGACTAGCGGGAACTACGAGCAGTACTTC. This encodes CASSLGTSGNYEQYF.

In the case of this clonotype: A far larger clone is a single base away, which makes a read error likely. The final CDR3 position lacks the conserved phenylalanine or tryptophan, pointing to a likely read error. CDR3 sequence reads: CASSEKTGLPFYGYTL. As DNA, the CDR3 is TGTGCCAGCAGTGAAAAGACCGGCCTACCATTCTATGGCTACACCCTC. The chain couples TRBV6-2 or TRBV6-3 to TRBJ1-2; no clear D gene. V lost 5 bases and J 4 bases, leaving 20 bases between the germline ends. The CDR3 covers 16 residues. The germline V gene has CDR1 MNHEY and CDR2 SVGEGT.

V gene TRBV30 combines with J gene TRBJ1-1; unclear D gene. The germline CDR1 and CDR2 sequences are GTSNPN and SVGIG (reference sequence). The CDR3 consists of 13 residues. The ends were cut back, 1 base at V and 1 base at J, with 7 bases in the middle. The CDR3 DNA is TGTGCCTGGAGTGCCCGAACGAACACTGAAGCTTTCTTT. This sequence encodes CAWSARTNTEAFF.

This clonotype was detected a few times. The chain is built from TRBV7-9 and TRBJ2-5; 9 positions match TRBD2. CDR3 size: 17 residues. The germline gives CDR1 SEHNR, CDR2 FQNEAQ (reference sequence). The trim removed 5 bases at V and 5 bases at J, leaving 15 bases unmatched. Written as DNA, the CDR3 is TGTGCCAGCAGCCTGGGTTTGGGACTAGCAACCGGGGAGACCCAGTACTTC. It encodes CASSLGLGLATGETQYF. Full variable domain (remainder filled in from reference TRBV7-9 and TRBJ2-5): DTGVSQNPRHKITKRGQNVTFRCDPISEHNRLYWYRQTLGQGPEFLTYFQNEAQLEKSRLLSDRFSAERPKGSFSTLEIQRTEQGDSAMYLCASSLGLGLATGETQYFGPGTRLLVL.

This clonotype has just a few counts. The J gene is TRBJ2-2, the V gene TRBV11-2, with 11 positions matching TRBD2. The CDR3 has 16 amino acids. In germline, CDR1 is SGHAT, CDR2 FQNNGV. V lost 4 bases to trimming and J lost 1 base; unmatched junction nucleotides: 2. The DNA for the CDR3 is TGTGCCAGCAGCTCCCTAGCGGGGGGGAACACCGGGGAGCTGTTTTTT. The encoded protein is CASSSLAGGNTGELFF.

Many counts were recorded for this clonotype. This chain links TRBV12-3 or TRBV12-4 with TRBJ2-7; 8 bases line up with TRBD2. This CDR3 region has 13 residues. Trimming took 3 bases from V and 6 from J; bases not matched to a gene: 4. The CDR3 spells CASSFAGGGEQYF. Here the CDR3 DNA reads TGTGCCAGCAGTTTCGCGGGAGGCGGCGAGCAGTACTTC.

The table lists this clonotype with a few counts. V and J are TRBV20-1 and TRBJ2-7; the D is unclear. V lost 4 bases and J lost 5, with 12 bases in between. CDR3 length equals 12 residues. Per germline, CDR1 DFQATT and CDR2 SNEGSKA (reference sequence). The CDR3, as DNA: TGCAGTGCTACAGACTCGGTAAACGAGCAGTACTTC. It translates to CSATDSVNEQYF.

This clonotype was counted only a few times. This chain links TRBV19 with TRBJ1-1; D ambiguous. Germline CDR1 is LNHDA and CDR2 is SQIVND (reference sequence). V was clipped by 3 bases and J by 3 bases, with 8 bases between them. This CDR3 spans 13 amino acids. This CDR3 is CASSIGLYTEAFF. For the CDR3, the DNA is TGTGCCAGTAGTATCGGACTTTACACTGAAGCTTTCTTT.